This is a list of T cell receptor beta chains from one sample in a study of human T cells and chemical hapten exposure. TCRdb re-derived calls from the RACE reads in MiXCR, one entry per CDR3 protein. The sample yields around 130,000 distinct CDR3 sequences, 11% seen once. The material was whole blood, obtained in connection with sensitization to the hapten diphenylcyclopropenone (DPC). All receptors derive from a woman aged 45-65 years with alopecia areata. Some clones in this sample may be carry-over from other donors' samples. The CDR3 runs from the conserved cysteine through the conserved F or W. Fields, in order: clone size, J gene, D gene, V gene, CDR3 DNA, CDR3 protein. A D gene is named only where the DNA matches it firmly. Clone size is stated in some rows and not others, as once, few, many or a class when expanded.

few	TRBJ1-1	.	TRBV6-5	TGTGCCAGCAGGCTACAGGAGAACACTGAAGCTTTCTTT	CASRLQENTEAFF
.	TRBJ2-7	.	TRBV6-1	TGTGCCAGCAGTGAAACACCGGGTGACGAGCAGTACTTC	CASSETPGDEQYF
many	TRBJ2-3	TRBD1	TRBV12-3/TRBV12-4	TGTGCCAGCAGTTTTCCGGGACAGGGGCTAACAGATACGCAGTATTTT	CASSFPGQGLTDTQYF
few	TRBJ1-1	.	TRBV7-9	TGTGCCAGCAGCTCGAATCTTAGAGTGAACACTGAAGCTTTCTTT	CASSSNLRVNTEAFF
few	TRBJ2-5	.	TRBV10-1	TGCGCCAGCAGCCTCCGGGAGAGAGAGACCCAGTACTTC	CASSLRERETQYF
.	TRBJ1-1	.	TRBV9	TGTGCCAGCAGCAACACAGGGAACGGCACTGAAGCTTTCTTT	CASSNTGNGTEAFF
many	TRBJ2-7	.	TRBV6-5	TGTGCCAGCAGTCGCCCGGGGAACTACGAGCAGTACTTC	CASSRPGNYEQYF
few	TRBJ2-3	.	TRBV29-1	TGCAGCGCAAGGACCCCCGGAAGTACGCAGTATTTT	CSARTPGSTQYF
few	TRBJ1-3	.	TRBV28	TGTGCCAGCACCCTATTAACAGGCTCTGGAAACACCATATATTTT	CASTLLTGSGNTIYF
many	TRBJ2-7	TRBD2	TRBV30	TGTGCCTGGAGTAGACTTATCTTGAGGGGCGGGAGGTACTCCTACGAGCAGTACTTC	CAWSRLILRGGRYSYEQYF
few	TRBJ1-4	.	TRBV12-3/TRBV12-4	TGTGCCAGCAGTTTACAGGGACAAGCTAATGAAAAACTGTTTTTT	CASSLQGQANEKLFF
few	TRBJ2-7	.	TRBV20-1	TGCAGTGCTAGAGGAACGTGGTACGAGCAGTACTTC	CSARGTWYEQYF
few	TRBJ1-2	.	TRBV25-1	TGTGCCAGCAGTTACGCTCCGGACGGCTACACCTTC	CASSYAPDGYTF
.	TRBJ2-7	.	TRBV12-3/TRBV12-4	TGTGCCAGCAGAGGTGACCCGGCAGGGCCAGTCTACGAGCAGTACTTC	CASRGDPAGPVYEQYF
many	TRBJ2-5	TRBD2	TRBV28	TGTGCCAGCAGTTTAGCGGGAGCGGTGGAGACCCAGTACTTC	CASSLAGAVETQYF
.	TRBJ2-3	TRBD2	TRBV7-2	TGTGCCAGCAGCTTACCGTCGACTAGCGGGAGGGCCGGAGGAGGCACAGATACGCAGTATTTT	CASSLPSTSGRAGGGTDTQYF
many	TRBJ2-2	.	TRBV29-1	TGCAGCGTTGGGACACAACCCACCGGGGAGCTGTTTTTT	CSVGTQPTGELFF
few	TRBJ1-1	TRBD1	TRBV20-1	TGCAGTGCTAGTCCTTTCGACAGGGTGAACACTGAAGCTTTCTTT	CSASPFDRVNTEAFF
many	TRBJ2-5	TRBD2	TRBV7-2	TGTGCCAGCAGCTTAGTTGTACTCCGAGCGGGGGAGACCCAGTACTTC	CASSLVVLRAGETQYF
many	TRBJ1-2	.	TRBV12-3/TRBV12-4	TGTGCCAGCAGTTTTACAGGGCGCGGCTACACCTTC	CASSFTGRGYTF
few	TRBJ2-7	.	TRBV6-2/TRBV6-3	TGTGCCAGCAGTTACGTCGGGACATCCTACGAGCAGTACTTC	CASSYVGTSYEQYF
.	TRBJ2-2	TRBD1	TRBV28	TGTGCCAGCAGTCTATGGGACAGTTCGGGCACCGGGGAGCTGTTTTTT	CASSLWDSSGTGELFF
.	TRBJ2-7	.	TRBV30	TGTGCCTGGAGTGTACTAGTCAAGCAGTACTTC	CAWSVLVKQYF
few	TRBJ2-5	.	TRBV5-1	TGCGCCAGCAGCTGGGCGGGATCAGAGACCCAGTACTTC	CASSWAGSETQYF
.	TRBJ2-5	TRBD2	TRBV12-3/TRBV12-4	TGTGCCAGCACCCCACGAGCGGGAGTGGAGACCCAGTACTTC	CASTPRAGVETQYF
few	TRBJ1-6	.	TRBV12-3/TRBV12-4	TGTGCCAGCAGCCCGCCTGGGGCCGGTTCACCCCTCCACTTT	CASSPPGAGSPLHF
many	TRBJ2-5	.	TRBV6-1	TGTGCCAGCAGTGAAGCGGGAGGGGGAGTACAAGAGACCCAGTACTTC	CASSEAGGGVQETQYF
.	TRBJ2-3	.	TRBV6-2/TRBV6-3	TGTGCCAGTGGACTCATCACAGATACGCAGTATTTT	CASGLITDTQYF
few	TRBJ1-1	.	TRBV2	TGTGCCAGCAGTGATGACCCCGGGCTGGCTGAAGCTTTCTTT	CASSDDPGLAEAFF
many	TRBJ2-6	.	TRBV12-3/TRBV12-4	TGTGCCAGCAGTTTGCCTCTCGGCACTGGGGCCAACGTCCTGACTTTC	CASSLPLGTGANVLTF
.	TRBJ2-7	TRBD1	TRBV29-1	TGCAGCGTTGAGACGACAGGGTCCTACGAGCAGTACTTC	CSVETTGSYEQYF
.	TRBJ2-4	.	TRBV6-4	TGTGCCAGCAGGAAAAGCAGACAGGACGTGAAAAACATTCAGTACTTC	CASRKSRQDVKNIQYF
once	TRBJ1-1	.	TRBV5-6	TGTGCCAGCAGCTTGGCCTGGGCAGGGAGGGCCACTGAAGCTTTCTTT	CASSLAWAGRATEAFF
.	TRBJ2-6	TRBD1	TRBV10-3	TGTGCCATCAGTGAAAGGGGGGACAGGGGGAAAGCTGGGGCCAACGTCCTGACTTTC	CAISERGDRGKAGANVLTF
many	TRBJ2-1	.	TRBV6-2/TRBV6-3	TGTGCCAGCAGTTACATGGACTACTACAATGAGCAGTTCTTC	CASSYMDYYNEQFF
few	TRBJ1-1	.	TRBV29-1	TGCAGCGTTGGACAGGAGGGAGGATTTGGAGCTTTCTTT	CSVGQEGGFGAFF